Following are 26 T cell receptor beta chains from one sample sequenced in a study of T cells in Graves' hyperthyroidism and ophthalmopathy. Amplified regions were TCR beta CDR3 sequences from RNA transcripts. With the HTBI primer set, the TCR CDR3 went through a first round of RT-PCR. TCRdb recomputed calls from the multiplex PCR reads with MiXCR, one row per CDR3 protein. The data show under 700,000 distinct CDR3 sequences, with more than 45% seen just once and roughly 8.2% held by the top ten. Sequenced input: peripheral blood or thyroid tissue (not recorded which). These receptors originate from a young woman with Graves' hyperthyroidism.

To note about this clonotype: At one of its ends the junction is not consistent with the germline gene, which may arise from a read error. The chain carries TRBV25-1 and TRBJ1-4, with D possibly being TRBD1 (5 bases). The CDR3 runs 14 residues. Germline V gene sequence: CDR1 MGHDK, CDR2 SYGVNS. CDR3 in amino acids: CASSHLGQGEKLFF. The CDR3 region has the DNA TGCGCCAGCAGCCACCTCGGGCAGGGAGAAAAACTGTTTTTT.

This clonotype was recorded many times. The CDR3 region is CSVGTSGSYEQYF. The CDR3 nucleotides are TGCAGCGTTGGGACTAGCGGGTCCTACGAGCAGTACTTC. V and J are TRBV29-1 and TRBJ2-7; 11 nucleotides match TRBD2. This CDR3 has 13 amino acids. Germline assignment: CDR1 SQVTM and CDR2 ANQGSEA. J lost 1 base, V lost 4 bases, and 0 bases had no gene match.

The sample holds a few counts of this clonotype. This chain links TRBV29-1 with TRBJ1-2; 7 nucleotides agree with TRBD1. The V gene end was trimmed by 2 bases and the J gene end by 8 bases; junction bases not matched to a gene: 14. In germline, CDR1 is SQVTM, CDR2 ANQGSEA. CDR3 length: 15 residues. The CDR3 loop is CSVEKRGRGGAGYTF. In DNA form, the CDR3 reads TGCAGCGTTGAAAAAAGGGGGAGAGGGGGCGCCGGCTACACCTTC. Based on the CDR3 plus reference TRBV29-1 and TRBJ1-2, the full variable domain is SAVISQKPSRDICQRGTSLTIQCQVDSQVTMMFWYRQQPGQSLTLIATANQGSEATYESGFVIDKFPISRPNLTFSTLTVSNMSPEDSSIYLCSVEKRGRGGAGYTFGSGTRLTVV.

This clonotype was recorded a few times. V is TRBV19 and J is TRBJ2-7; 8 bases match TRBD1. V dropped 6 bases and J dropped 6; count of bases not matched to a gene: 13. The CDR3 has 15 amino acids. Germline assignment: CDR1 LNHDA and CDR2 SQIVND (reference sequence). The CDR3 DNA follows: TGTGCCAGTAGCTATCGACAGGGGACCTCTGGCGAGCAGTACTTC. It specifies CASSYRQGTSGEQYF.

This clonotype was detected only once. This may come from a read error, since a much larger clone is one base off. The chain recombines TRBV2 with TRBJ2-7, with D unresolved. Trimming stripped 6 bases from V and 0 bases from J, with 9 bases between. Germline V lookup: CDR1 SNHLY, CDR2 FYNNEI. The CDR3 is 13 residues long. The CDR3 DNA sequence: TGTGCCAGCAGGGAAACTTTCTCCTACGAGCAGTACTTC. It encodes CASRETFSYEQYF. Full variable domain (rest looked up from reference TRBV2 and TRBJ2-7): EPEVTQTPSHQVTQMGQEVILRCVPISNHLYFYWYRQILGQKVEFLVSFYNNEISEKSEIFDDQFSVERPDGSNFTLKIRSTKLEDSAMYFCASRETFSYEQYFGPGTRLTVT.

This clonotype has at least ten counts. The CDR3 is CASQGSGELFF. Written as DNA, the CDR3 is TGTGCCAGCCAGGGGTCTGGGGAGCTGTTTTTT. The rearrangement links TRBV24-1 to TRBJ2-2; D is perhaps TRBD1 (6 bases). V lost 11 bases, J lost 8 bases, and 11 bases lay in between. This CDR3 is 11 amino acids long. CDR1 is KGHDR, CDR2 SFDVKD, per germline.

CDR3 nucleotides: TGTGCCAGCAGTTCCGTGGCGAGCTCCTATAATGAAAAACTGTTTTTT. Encoded protein: CASSSVASSYNEKLFF. The rearrangement links TRBV9 to TRBJ1-4; D unresolved. This CDR3 has 16 amino acids. Germline-derived CDR1 and CDR2 are SGDLS and YYNGEE. Between the trimmed V and J ends, which lost 5 bases and 4 bases, there was a span of 18 bases.

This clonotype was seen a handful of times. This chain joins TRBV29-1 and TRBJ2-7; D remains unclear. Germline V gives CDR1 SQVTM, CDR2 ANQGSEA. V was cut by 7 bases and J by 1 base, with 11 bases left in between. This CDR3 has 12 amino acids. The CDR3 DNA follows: TGCAGCGCAAGGATGGATTCCTACGAGCAGTACTTC. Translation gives CSARMDSYEQYF.

The DNA for the CDR3 is TGCAGCGTTGAATTAGGGGGCCAGACTGAAGCTTTCTTT. Translation: CSVELGGQTEAFF. The chain recombines TRBV29-1 with TRBJ1-1; 7 positions match TRBD1. The V gene's germline CDR1 is SQVTM and CDR2 ANQGSEA. The CDR3 runs 13 residues. J lost 5 bases, V lost 2 bases, and 5 bases had no gene match.

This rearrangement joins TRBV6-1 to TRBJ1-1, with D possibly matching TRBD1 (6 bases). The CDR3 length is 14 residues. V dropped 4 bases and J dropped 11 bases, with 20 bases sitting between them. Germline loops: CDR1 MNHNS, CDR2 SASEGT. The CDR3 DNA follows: TGTGCCAGCAGTGGTGTCCCGGGGGGCCTTGAGGCTTTCTTT. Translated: CASSGVPGGLEAFF.

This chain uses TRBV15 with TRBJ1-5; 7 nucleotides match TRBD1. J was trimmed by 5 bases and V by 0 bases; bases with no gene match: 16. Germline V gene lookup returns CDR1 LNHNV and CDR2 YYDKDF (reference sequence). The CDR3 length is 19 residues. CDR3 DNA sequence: TGTGCCACCAGCAGAGATCAAATTAGGGGAGGGGGCTCGGATCAGCCCCAGCATTTT. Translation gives CATSRDQIRGGGSDQPQHF.

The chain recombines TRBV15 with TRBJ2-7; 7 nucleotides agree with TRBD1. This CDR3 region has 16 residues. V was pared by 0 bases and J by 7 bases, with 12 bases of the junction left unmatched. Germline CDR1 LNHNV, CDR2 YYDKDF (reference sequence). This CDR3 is CATSREDRMGSGEQYF. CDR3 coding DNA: TGTGCCACCAGCAGAGAGGACAGGATGGGTTCCGGGGAGCAGTACTTC.

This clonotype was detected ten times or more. The CDR3 reads CASSPTSDRDGYTF. The CDR3 DNA sequence: TGTGCCAGCAGCCCCACCAGCGACAGGGATGGCTACACCTTC. This chain joins TRBV7-9 and TRBJ1-2, with TRBD1 matching 7 bases. Germline V gives CDR1 SEHNR, CDR2 FQNEAQ (reference sequence). V shed 5 bases and J 6 bases; nucleotides not matched to a gene: 9. The CDR3 sequence is 14 residues long.

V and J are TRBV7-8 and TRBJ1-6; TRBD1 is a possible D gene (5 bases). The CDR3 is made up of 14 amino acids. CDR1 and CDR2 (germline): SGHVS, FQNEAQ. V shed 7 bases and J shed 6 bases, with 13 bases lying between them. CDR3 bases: TGTGCCAGCACCCCATTAAGGGGTAATTCACCCCTCCACTTT. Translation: CASTPLRGNSPLHF.

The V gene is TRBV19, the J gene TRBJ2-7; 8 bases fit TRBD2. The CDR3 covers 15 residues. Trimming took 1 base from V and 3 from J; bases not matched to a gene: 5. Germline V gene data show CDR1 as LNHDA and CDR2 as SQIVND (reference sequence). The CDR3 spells CASSIAGRAVYEQYF. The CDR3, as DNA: TGTGCCAGTAGTATAGCCGGGAGGGCTGTCTACGAGCAGTACTTC.

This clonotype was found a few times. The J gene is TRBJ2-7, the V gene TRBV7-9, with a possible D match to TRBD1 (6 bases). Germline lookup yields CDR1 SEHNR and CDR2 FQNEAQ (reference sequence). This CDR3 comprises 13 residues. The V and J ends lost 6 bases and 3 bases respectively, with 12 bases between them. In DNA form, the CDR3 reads TGTGCCAGCAGTTACGGGACAATCTACGAGCAGTACTTC. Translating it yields CASSYGTIYEQYF.

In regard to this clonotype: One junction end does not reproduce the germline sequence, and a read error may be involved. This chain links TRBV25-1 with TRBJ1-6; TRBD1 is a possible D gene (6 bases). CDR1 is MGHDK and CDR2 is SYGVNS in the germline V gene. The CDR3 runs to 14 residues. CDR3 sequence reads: CAISVQGNNSPLHF. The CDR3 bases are TGTGCCATCAGTGTACAGGGCAACAATTCACCCCTCCACTTT.

The CDR3: CASSPELNEKLFF. The CDR3, as DNA: TGTGCCAGCAGCCCGGAACTGAATGAAAAACTGTTTTTT. This chain uses TRBV2 with TRBJ1-4; D gene uncertain. This CDR3 spans 13 amino acids. In germline, CDR1 is SNHLY, CDR2 FYNNEI. With 6 bases removed from V and 5 bases from J, the gap between germline ends came to 10 bases.

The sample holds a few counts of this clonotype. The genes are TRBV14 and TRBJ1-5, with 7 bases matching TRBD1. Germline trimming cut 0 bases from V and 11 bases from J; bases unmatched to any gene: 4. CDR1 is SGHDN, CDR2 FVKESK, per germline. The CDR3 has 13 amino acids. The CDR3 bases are TGTGCCAGCAGCCAAGAAAACAGGGGTACCCAGCATTTT. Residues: CASSQENRGTQHF. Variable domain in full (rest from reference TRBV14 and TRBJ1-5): EAGVTQFPSHSVIEKGQTVTLRCDPISGHDNLYWYRRVMGKEIKFLLHFVKESKQDESGMPNNRFLAERTGGTYSTLKVQPAELEDSGVYFCASSQENRGTQHFGDGTRLSIL.

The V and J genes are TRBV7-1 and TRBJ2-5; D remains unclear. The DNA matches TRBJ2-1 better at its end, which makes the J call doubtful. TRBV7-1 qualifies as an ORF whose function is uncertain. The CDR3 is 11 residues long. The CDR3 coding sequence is TGTGCCAGCAGCTCCCGTAACCTTCAGTTCTTC. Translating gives CASSSRNLQFF.

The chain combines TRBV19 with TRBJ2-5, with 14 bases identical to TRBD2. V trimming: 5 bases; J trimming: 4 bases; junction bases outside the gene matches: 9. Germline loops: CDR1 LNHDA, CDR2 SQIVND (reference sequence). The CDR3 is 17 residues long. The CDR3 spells CASSLSGLAGVGETQYF. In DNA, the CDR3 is TGTGCCAGTAGTCTCTCGGGACTAGCGGGAGTGGGAGAGACCCAGTACTTC. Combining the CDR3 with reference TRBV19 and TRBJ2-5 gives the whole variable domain DGGITQSPKYLFRKEGQNVTLSCEQNLNHDAMYWYRQDPGQGLRLIYYSQIVNDFQKGDIAEGYSVSREKKESFPLTVTSAQKNPTAFYLCASSLSGLAGVGETQYFGPGTRLLVL.

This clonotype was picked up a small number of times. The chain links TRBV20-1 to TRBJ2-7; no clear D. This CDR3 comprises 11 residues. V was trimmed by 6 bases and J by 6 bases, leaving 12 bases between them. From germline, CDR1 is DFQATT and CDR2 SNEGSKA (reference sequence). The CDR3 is CSASRLVEQYF. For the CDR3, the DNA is TGCAGTGCCTCACGGTTGGTCGAGCAGTACTTC.

CDR3 sequence: CASSLPRGRAEAFF. The CDR3 DNA follows: TGTGCCAGCAGCTTACCAAGGGGGAGGGCTGAAGCTTTCTTT. The rearrangement uses TRBV7-9 and TRBJ1-1; a possible D gene is TRBD1 (6 bases). The CDR3 spans 14 residues. The V and J ends lost 2 bases and 6 bases respectively, with 13 bases between them. From germline, CDR1 is SEHNR and CDR2 FQNEAQ (reference sequence). Variable domain in full (rest from reference TRBV7-9 and TRBJ1-1): DTGVSQNPRHKITKRGQNVTFRCDPISEHNRLYWYRQTLGQGPEFLTYFQNEAQLEKSRLLSDRFSAERPKGSFSTLEIQRTEQGDSAMYLCASSLPRGRAEAFFGQGTRLTVV.

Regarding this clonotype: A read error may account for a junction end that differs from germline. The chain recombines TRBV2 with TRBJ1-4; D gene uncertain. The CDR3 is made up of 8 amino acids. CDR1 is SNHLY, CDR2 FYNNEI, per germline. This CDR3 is CASSERVF. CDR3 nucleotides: TGTGCCAGCAGTGAACGGGTTTTT.

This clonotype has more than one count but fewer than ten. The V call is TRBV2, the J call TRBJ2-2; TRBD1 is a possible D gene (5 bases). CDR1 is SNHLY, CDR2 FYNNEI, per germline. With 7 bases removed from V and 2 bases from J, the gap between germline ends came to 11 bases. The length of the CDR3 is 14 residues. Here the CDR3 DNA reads TGTGCCAGCACTAAGGACATCAACACCGGGGAGCTGTTTTTT. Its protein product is CASTKDINTGELFF.

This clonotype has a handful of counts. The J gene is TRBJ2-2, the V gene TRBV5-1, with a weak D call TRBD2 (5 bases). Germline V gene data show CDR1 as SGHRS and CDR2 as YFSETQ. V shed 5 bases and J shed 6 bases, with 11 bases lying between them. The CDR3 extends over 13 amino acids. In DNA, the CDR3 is TGCGCCAGCAGGGAGGTTGAGGCCGGGGAGCTGTTTTTT. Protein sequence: CASREVEAGELFF.